The 32 T cell receptor beta chains below all came from one sample that was sequenced in a study of shared clonotypes between healthy human individuals. Naive CD8 isolation took CD45RO-negative cells positively selected for CCR7 and excluded terminally differentiated effector memory CD45RA+ cells. Repertoires were generated with immunoSEQ multiplex PCR, while TCRdb's copy carries only in-frame clones and drops some. In the table there are under 1 million clones, approximately 97% of which are singletons. What was sequenced was naive CD8+ T cells sorted from blood. These receptors came from a young man in good health.

DNA for the CDR3: TGTGCCAGTAGTGACAGGGGACTCCTGTTCACTGAAGCTTTCTTT. Protein: CASSDRGLLFTEAFF. The chain links TRBV19 to TRBJ1-1, with 8 nucleotides matching TRBD1. The CDR3 is 15 amino acids. Germline assignment: CDR1 LNHDA and CDR2 SQIVND (reference sequence). V was clipped by 5 bases and J by 4 bases; unmatched bases: 9.

DNA for the CDR3: TGTGCCAGCAGTAGCTCCCAACGCCGCGGCCAGCAGTACTTC. It is translated as CASSSSQRRGQQYF. The V gene is TRBV6-5, the J gene TRBJ2-7, with D uncertain. The V end lost 5 bases, the J end lost 8 bases, and 19 bases lay between the germline ends. The CDR3 spans 14 residues. The V gene's germline CDR1 is MNHEY and CDR2 SVGAGI.

This clone was counted a single time. The genes are TRBV7-9 and TRBJ2-7; D unresolved. Deletions cut 0 bases from V and 2 bases from J, with 8 bases between. CDR1 SEHNR and CDR2 FQNEAQ come from the germline V gene (reference sequence). This CDR3 is 14 amino acids long. The CDR3 loop reads CASSLAGDTYEQYF. The CDR3 bases are TGTGCCAGCAGCTTAGCAGGAGATACCTACGAGCAGTACTTC. The full variable domain, with the rest looked up from reference TRBV7-9 and TRBJ2-7, is DTGVSQNPRHKITKRGQNVTFRCDPISEHNRLYWYRQTLGQGPEFLTYFQNEAQLEKSRLLSDRFSAERPKGSFSTLEIQRTEQGDSAMYLCASSLAGDTYEQYFGPGTRLTVT.

This clone appeared once. The chain has TRBV10-2 and TRBJ2-1; D assignment may be TRBD1 or TRBD2 (5 bases each). Germline loops: CDR1 WSHSY, CDR2 SAAADI. V dropped 8 bases and J dropped 15 bases, with 29 bases sitting between them. The CDR3 sequence is 15 residues long. CDR3 DNA sequence: TGCGCCAGCGGGAAACAGGACCGGGACCACACCCCGGGGTTCTTC. It codes for CASGKQDRDHTPGFF.

The gene calls are TRBV5-6 and TRBJ2-1; 10 nucleotides match TRBD1. The germline CDR1 and CDR2 sequences are SGHDT and YYEEEE. There are 16 residues in the CDR3. V gave up 3 bases and J gave up 2 bases; unmatched junction bases: 5. The CDR3 DNA sequence: TGTGCCAGCAGCTCAATGACAGGGGGCACCTACAATGAGCAGTTCTTC. Its protein is CASSSMTGGTYNEQFF.

The chain carries TRBV27 and TRBJ2-7, with 13 bases aligning to TRBD2. This CDR3 is 15 amino acids long. Trimming at V came to 5 bases and at J to 7 bases, leaving 8 bases not matched to a gene. The germline V gene encodes CDR1 MNHEY and CDR2 SMNVEV (reference sequence). CDR3 amino acids: CASSLPPGLAGEQYF. As DNA, the CDR3 is TGTGCCAGCAGTCTTCCCCCGGGACTAGCGGGGGAGCAGTACTTC.

The J gene is TRBJ2-5, the V gene TRBV13; perhaps D is TRBD1 or TRBD2 (5 bases each). The CDR3 loop spans 14 amino acids. The germline V and J ends were trimmed by 4 bases and 9 bases, with 18 bases remaining between them. Germline CDR1 and CDR2: PRHDT and FYEKMQ (reference sequence). CDR3 amino acids: CASSSRARALAQYF. The DNA for the CDR3 is TGTGCCAGCAGCTCGAGGGCCAGGGCGTTGGCCCAGTACTTC.

The chain links TRBV5-8 to TRBJ2-5; TRBD2 is a possible D gene (6 bases). The CDR3 runs to 13 residues. Per germline, CDR1 SGHTS and CDR2 YDEGEE. V was pared by 2 bases and J by 3 bases, with 8 bases between. The DNA of the CDR3 is TGTGCCAGCAGCTTCCGCGGGAAAGAGACCCAGTACTTC. It codes for CASSFRGKETQYF.

The rearrangement links TRBV9 to TRBJ2-1; 11 bases map to TRBD2. Per the germline V gene, CDR1 is SGDLS and CDR2 is YYNGEE. V gave up 4 bases and J gave up 7 bases; unmatched junction bases: 10. This CDR3 is 16 amino acids long. Here the CDR3 DNA reads TGTGCCAGCAGCCCCACCGGGACTAGCGGACCAAATGAGCAGTTCTTC. Translating it yields CASSPTGTSGPNEQFF.

The chain combines TRBV13 with TRBJ2-5, with no clear D. The CDR3 contains 11 residues. CDR1 and CDR2 (germline): PRHDT, FYEKMQ (reference sequence). V was pared by 5 bases and J by 5 bases, with 6 bases between. The CDR3 reads CASSQRETQYF. The CDR3 DNA reads TGTGCCAGCAGCCAAAGGGAGACCCAGTACTTC.

The chain couples TRBV15 to TRBJ1-1; 7 bases are a match to TRBD1. Germline loops: CDR1 LNHNV, CDR2 YYDKDF (reference sequence). V dropped 5 bases and J dropped 1; count of bases not matched to a gene: 4. The CDR3 runs 14 residues. CDR3 residues: CATSPTGANTEAFF. DNA for the CDR3: TGTGCCACCAGCCCTACAGGGGCGAACACTGAAGCTTTCTTT.

To note about this clone: Other DNA sequences within the sample encode an identical CDR3. The chain recombines TRBV28 with TRBJ2-1; TRBD2 aligns across 7 bases. This CDR3 has 14 amino acids. The germline V gene encodes CDR1 MDHEN and CDR2 SYDVKM. V gave up 3 bases and J gave up 3 bases; unmatched junction bases: 2. The CDR3 loop is CASSLASGYNEQFF. In DNA, the CDR3 is TGTGCCAGCAGTTTGGCTAGCGGCTACAATGAGCAGTTCTTC. The full variable domain, completed using reference TRBV28 and TRBJ2-1, is DVKVTQSSRYLVKRTGEKVFLECVQDMDHENMFWYRQDPGLGLRLIYFSYDVKMKEKGDIPEGYSVSREKKERFSLILESASTNQTSMYLCASSLASGYNEQFFGPGTRLTVL.

This clone showed up just once. Different DNA sequences within this sample yield the same CDR3. The chain couples TRBV28 to TRBJ2-1; 10 nucleotides match TRBD2. Trimming cost V 5 bases and J 0 bases; bases outside gene matches: 1. The CDR3 spans 15 residues. The germline V gene encodes CDR1 MDHEN and CDR2 SYDVKM. The CDR3, as DNA: TGTGCCAGCAGTCGACTAGCGGGCTCCTACAATGAGCAGTTCTTC. Protein product: CASSRLAGSYNEQFF.

This clone was counted a single time. The chain links TRBV27 to TRBJ2-3; D uncertain. CDR3 length: 14 amino acids. The germline V and J ends were trimmed by 4 bases and 2 bases, with 10 bases remaining between them. Germline-derived CDR1 and CDR2 are MNHEY and SMNVEV (reference sequence). This CDR3 is CASSWLQHTDTQYF. For the CDR3, the DNA is TGTGCCAGCAGTTGGCTGCAGCACACAGATACGCAGTATTTT.

The chain is built from TRBV7-3 and TRBJ1-2, with 8 bases aligning to TRBD1. CDR3 size: 15 residues. The germline V gene encodes CDR1 SGHTA and CDR2 FQGTGA. V lost 7 bases, J lost 6 bases, and 13 bases stayed unmatched. CDR3 coding DNA: TGTGCCAGCATCTGGATTCCGCAGGGGGCGCATGGCTACACCTTC. This codes for CASIWIPQGAHGYTF.

A single count supports this clone. This rearrangement joins TRBV6-6 to TRBJ1-5; 7 positions match TRBD1. Germline V CDR1 and CDR2: MNHNY, SVGAGI (reference sequence). V lost 5 bases to trimming and J lost 4 bases; unmatched junction nucleotides: 8. The CDR3 spans 15 residues. CDR3 in DNA: TGTGCCAGCAGTAACGACAGGGTGGGGAATCAGCCCCAGCATTTT. Translated: CASSNDRVGNQPQHF.

V usage is TRBV7-9 and J usage is TRBJ1-2; D remains unclear. The CDR3 totals 15 residues. The V and J ends lost 8 bases and 3 bases respectively, with 19 bases between them. CDR1 is SEHNR, CDR2 FQNEAQ, per germline (reference sequence). The CDR3 DNA follows: TGTGCCAGCCTCCCCACCCGTTATCTGGACTATGGCTACACCTTC. As protein: CASLPTRYLDYGYTF.

The chain combines TRBV11-2 with TRBJ2-1; 9 nucleotides line up with TRBD1. Losses at the gene ends were 5 bases for V and 2 bases for J; bases not matched to a gene: 4. This CDR3 comprises 15 residues. Per the germline V gene, CDR1 is SGHAT and CDR2 is FQNNGV. CDR3 DNA sequence: TGTGCCAGCAGCACCCGGGACAGGGCCTACAATGAGCAGTTCTTC. Protein product: CASSTRDRAYNEQFF.

This chain joins TRBV29-1 and TRBJ2-3, with TRBD2 matching 11 bases. Per the germline V gene, CDR1 is SQVTM and CDR2 is ANQGSEA. J was trimmed by 6 bases and V by 4 bases; bases with no gene match: 9. This CDR3 spans 15 amino acids. The CDR3 DNA reads TGCAGCGTTGGCATTACTAGCGGGAGAGGCGATACGCAGTATTTT. It specifies CSVGITSGRGDTQYF.

The chain links TRBV27 to TRBJ1-5; D is possibly TRBD1 (5 bases). The CDR3 spans 15 residues. Germline loops: CDR1 MNHEY, CDR2 SMNVEV (reference sequence). V was cut by 10 bases and J by 1 base, with 17 bases left in between. The CDR3 DNA reads TGTGCCACCTCGGGACGCAAGGGAAGCAATCAGCCCCAGCATTTT. This codes for CATSGRKGSNQPQHF.

The chain is built from TRBV2 and TRBJ1-1, with 8 bases that match TRBD1. Trimming took 2 bases from V and 4 from J; bases not matched to a gene: 6. The CDR3 is 15 amino acids. Germline CDR1 SNHLY, CDR2 FYNNEI. The DNA of the CDR3 is TGTGCCAGCAGTGAAAGACAGGGGCGAGGCACTGAAGCTTTCTTT. Translation gives CASSERQGRGTEAFF.

The chain has TRBV9 and TRBJ1-2; TRBD1 aligns across 8 bases. Germline CDR1 SGDLS, CDR2 YYNGEE. V shed 3 bases, J shed 6 bases, and the junction held 10 bases outside the gene matches. The CDR3 sequence is 15 residues long. CDR3 DNA sequence: TGTGCCAGCAGCGACGAGTTTACAGGGGGTGATGGCTACACCTTC. This gives the protein CASSDEFTGGDGYTF.

This clone showed up just once. This chain uses TRBV18 with TRBJ1-1; D perhaps matches TRBD1 (6 bases). Trimming stripped 0 bases from V and 1 base from J, with 12 bases between. This CDR3 is built from 16 residues. Germline V gene data show CDR1 as KGHSH and CDR2 as LQKENI. This CDR3 is CASSPPLTGWNTEAFF. Written as DNA, the CDR3 is TGTGCCAGCTCACCACCCCTGACAGGTTGGAACACTGAAGCTTTCTTT.

V gene TRBV4-1 combines with J gene TRBJ2-7; D is ambiguous. CDR3 length: 14 residues. Germline CDR1 reads MGHRA; CDR2 reads YSYEKL. V was clipped by 6 bases and J by 0 bases, with 12 bases between them. This CDR3 is CASSEGILSYEQYF. In DNA, the CDR3 is TGCGCCAGCAGTGAAGGCATCCTCTCCTACGAGCAGTACTTC.

V is TRBV25-1 and J is TRBJ2-3; D perhaps matches TRBD2 (5 bases). V lost 7 bases to trimming and J lost 5 bases, with 13 bases between them. The CDR3 contains 13 residues. Germline CDR1 and CDR2: MGHDK and SYGVNS. CDR3 sequence: CASNSLGGDTQYF. The CDR3 region has the DNA TGTGCCAGCAATTCACTAGGTGGAGATACGCAGTATTTT.

The chain combines TRBV6-5 with TRBJ2-7; D is undetermined. Germline CDR1 and CDR2: MNHEY and SVGAGI. V lost 0 bases, J lost 2 bases, and 11 bases lay in between. CDR3 size: 15 residues. Written as DNA, the CDR3 is TGTGCCAGCAGTTACTCATCGATGATGCCCTACGAGCAGTACTTC. Encoded protein: CASSYSSMMPYEQYF.

The V call is TRBV27, the J call TRBJ1-4; perhaps TRBD1 as D (5 bases). The V gene lost 4 bases and the J gene lost 8 bases, with 20 bases spanning the gap. The CDR3 loop spans 16 amino acids. Germline loops: CDR1 MNHEY, CDR2 SMNVEV (reference sequence). This CDR3 is CASSSESGTLPEKLFF. In DNA, the CDR3 is TGTGCCAGCAGTTCCGAATCGGGGACCTTACCGGAAAAACTGTTTTTT.

The chain joins TRBV6-1 to TRBJ2-3; TRBD2 is a possible D gene (6 bases). This CDR3 region has 15 residues. Germline V gene data show CDR1 as MNHNS and CDR2 as SASEGT. Trimming removed 8 bases at V and 2 bases at J, with 17 bases between. The CDR3 coding sequence is TGTGCCAGCGCTCATATTAGCGGAGACACAGATACGCAGTATTTT. Residues: CASAHISGDTDTQYF.

The chain has TRBV9 and TRBJ2-3; D is ambiguous. V lost 4 bases to trimming and J lost 0 bases, with 18 bases between them. The V gene's germline CDR1 is SGDLS and CDR2 YYNGEE. The CDR3 sequence is 17 residues long. CDR3 in amino acids: CASSSSGVGPSTDTQYF. Here the CDR3 DNA reads TGTGCCAGCAGCTCCAGTGGGGTCGGGCCGAGCACAGATACGCAGTATTTT.

This chain uses TRBV4-3 with TRBJ1-3; D remains unclear. CDR1 and CDR2 (germline): LGHNA, YSLEER. The CDR3 is 17 amino acids. The V end lost 0 bases, the J end lost 0 bases, and 12 bases lay between the germline ends. CDR3 sequence: CASSQDPPASSGNTIYF. The CDR3 DNA follows: TGCGCCAGCAGCCAAGACCCCCCGGCCTCCTCTGGAAACACCATATATTTT.

The chain carries TRBV27 and TRBJ1-4; no definite D call. Germline-derived CDR1 and CDR2 are MNHEY and SMNVEV (reference sequence). V lost 6 bases to trimming and J lost 5 bases, with 16 bases between them. The CDR3 spans 15 residues. In DNA form, the CDR3 reads TGTGCCAGCAGCCGGATAGAGGGATCAAATGAAAAACTGTTTTTT. It is translated as CASSRIEGSNEKLFF. Full variable domain (missing parts from reference TRBV27 and TRBJ1-4): EAQVTQNPRYLITVTGKKLTVTCSQNMNHEYMSWYRQDPGLGLRQIYYSMNVEVTDKGDVPEGYKVSRKEKRNFPLILESPSPNQTSLYFCASSRIEGSNEKLFFGSGTQLSVL.

This clone came up once. The J gene is TRBJ2-7, the V gene TRBV27; 10 bases fit TRBD1. Germline V lookup: CDR1 MNHEY, CDR2 SMNVEV (reference sequence). This CDR3 region has 13 residues. J lost 3 bases, V lost 10 bases, and 6 bases had no gene match. CDR3 DNA: TGTGCCACCGCCGGGACAGGGGACTACGAGCAGTACTTC. Protein sequence: CATAGTGDYEQYF.